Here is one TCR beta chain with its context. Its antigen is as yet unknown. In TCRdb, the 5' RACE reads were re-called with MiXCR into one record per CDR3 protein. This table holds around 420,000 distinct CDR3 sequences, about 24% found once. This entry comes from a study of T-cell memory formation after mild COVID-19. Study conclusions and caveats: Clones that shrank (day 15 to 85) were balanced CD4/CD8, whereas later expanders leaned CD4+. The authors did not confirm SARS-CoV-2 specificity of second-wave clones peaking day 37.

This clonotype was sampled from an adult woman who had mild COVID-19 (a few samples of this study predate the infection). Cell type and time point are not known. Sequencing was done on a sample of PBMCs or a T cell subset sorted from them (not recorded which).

CDR3 sequence (DNA): TGTGCCAGCAGTTCCTTAGCGGGGGAATCCACCGGGGAGCTGTTTTTT. It translates to CASSSLAGESTGELFF. V is TRBV12-3 or TRBV12-4 and J is TRBJ2-2, with 9 bases fitting TRBD2. The CDR3 runs 16 residues. J gave up 4 bases and V 4 bases, and 7 bases lay outside the gene matches.